The entry below describes one T cell receptor (beta chain). Its specificity is not known. The record originates from a study of cytomegalovirus exposure and HLA in healthy donors. Findings and caveats of the study: The HLA-A and HLA-B alleles of most subjects were reportedly predicted accurately from TCR beta sequences.

Both 60 Vbeta primers and 13 Jbeta primers went into the PCR. The repertoire was sequenced with immunoSEQ multiplex PCR; TCRdb's copy has only in-frame clones and lacks some. The data hold some 150,000 clones, with more than 70% observed a single time. The sequence came from a woman aged 50 to 65 in good health and CMV-seronegative. Sequenced sample: PBMCs.

The CDR3 DNA is TGTGCCAGCAGCCTCCTGACTAGCGGGGGTATAGATACGCAGTATTTT. It is translated as CASSLLTSGGIDTQYF. The rearrangement links TRBV6-6 to TRBJ2-3, with TRBD2 identical over 12 bases. The CDR3 sequence is 16 residues long. The germline V gene has CDR1 MNHNY and CDR2 SVGAGI (reference sequence). The V gene end was trimmed by 6 bases and the J gene end by 5 bases; junction bases not matched to a gene: 9.